The T cell receptor (beta chain) described here comes from a study of blood T cell repertoires in COVID-19. Overall study: COVID-19 samples from acute and convalescent phases originated in the United States, Italy and Spain. Sample material is recorded as cDNA or gDNA derived from T cells, B-cell-depleted T cells, or PBMCs.

Original processing methods: Amplification of reference gene primers provided the estimated nucleated cell counts. The assay was immunoSEQ multiplex PCR, and TCRdb's table has in-frame clones only and misses some. V and J calls and clone size follow that table, whereas D and trimming were derived from the DNA. This table has fewer than 350,000 clones, approximately 81% appearing once. Trimming removed 6 bases from V and 1 base from J; junction bases left unmatched: 17. This CDR3 is built from 19 residues. Germline-derived CDR1 and CDR2 are LNHNV and YYDKDF (reference sequence). Sequencing input: peripheral blood. The receptor comes from a woman aged 55-70 years with active or convalescent COVID-19. This chain links TRBV15 with TRBJ1-1, with 10 bases identical to TRBD1. The CDR3 DNA follows: TGTGCCACCAGGGCGACAGGGGGCCGGGTTTGGGTGACGAACACTGAAGCTTTCTTT. It yields the protein CATRATGGRVWVTNTEAFF.